One sample yielded the 9 T cell receptor beta chains listed below, sequenced in a study of Ad26.COV2.S vaccination and SARS-CoV-2 variants (dated by TCRdb to the early 2020s). Library preparation employed the immunoSEQ multiplex PCR assay. In its TCRdb copy, this immuneACCESS table keeps in-frame sequences only and misses some clones. Where compared with another copy, unresolved V genes explain less than half of these, and the others have no known cause. The sample table lists about 480,000 clones, around 90% of them with a count of one. Clones ranked in the top ten supply 9.5% to 15% of the sample. In the paper's terms, the treatment or condition label means: roughly 20 received Ad26.COV2.S at low or high dose, single or two shots; about 5 received placebo; per-sample allocation not given. For vaccine and placebo recipients, repertoires were sequenced using samples collected on day 63 after the first injection.

The source was peripheral blood, collected in a trial of Ad26.COV2.S vaccine versus placebo. These receptors were obtained from a person between 18 and 65 years old who received the Ad26.COV2.S COVID-19 vaccine or a placebo.

The rearrangement links TRBV5-5 to TRBJ1-1; unclear D gene. V lost 4 bases and J 1 base, leaving 17 bases between the germline ends. The CDR3 covers 16 residues. Germline V CDR1 and CDR2: SGHKS, YYEKEE (reference sequence). The CDR3 coding sequence is TGTGCCAGCAGCCGCACGACCCAGACTGGGAACACTGAAGCTTTCTTT. This translates into CASSRTTQTGNTEAFF.

The V call is TRBV28, the J call TRBJ1-4; D might be TRBD1 (6 bases). CDR3 length: 14 amino acids. Trimming cost V 4 bases and J 4 bases, with 10 bases left between them. Germline values: CDR1 MDHEN, CDR2 SYDVKM. The CDR3 here is CASSSQGFNEKLFF. The DNA of the CDR3 is TGTGCCAGCAGTTCACAGGGATTTAATGAAAAACTGTTTTTT. The full variable domain, in which reference TRBV28 and TRBJ1-4 provide the parts outside the CDR3, is DVKVTQSSRYLVKRTGEKVFLECVQDMDHENMFWYRQDPGLGLRLIYFSYDVKMKEKGDIPEGYSVSREKKERFSLILESASTNQTSMYLCASSSQGFNEKLFFGSGTQLSVL.

This chain joins TRBV3-1 (or the pseudogene TRBV3-2) and TRBJ1-4, with TRBD1 matching over 9 bases. CDR3 length: 15 residues. V shed 4 bases, J shed 10 bases, and the junction held 10 bases outside the gene matches. Germline CDR1 reads LGHDT; CDR2 reads YNNKEL (reference sequence). CDR3 protein: CASSLQTGGVGKLFF. CDR3 bases: TGTGCCAGCAGCCTTCAGACAGGGGGGGTGGGAAAACTGTTTTTT.

The chain has TRBV7-2 and TRBJ1-1; D gene unclear. The CDR3 is 15 residues long. The germline V and J ends were trimmed by 2 bases and 6 bases, with 16 bases remaining between them. Germline V gene data show CDR1 as SGHTA and CDR2 as FQGNSA. Here the CDR3 DNA reads TGTGCCAGCAGCTTAACTGTCAGTCCGGCTCCTGAAGCTTTCTTT. It specifies CASSLTVSPAPEAFF.

This chain links TRBV28 with TRBJ2-5; 8 bases agree with TRBD2. Germline assignment: CDR1 MDHEN and CDR2 SYDVKM. V was pared by 2 bases and J by 0 bases, with 5 bases of the junction left unmatched. The CDR3 totals 16 residues. The CDR3 bases are TGTGCCAGCAGTTTAGGGGCTAGCGGGTACCAAGAGACCCAGTACTTC. Translation gives CASSLGASGYQETQYF.

The CDR3 DNA follows: TGTGCCAGCAGTCTCGGGACAGCAGCCGGCAATCAGCCCCAGCATTTT. It yields the protein CASSLGTAAGNQPQHF. This rearrangement joins TRBV27 to TRBJ1-5; TRBD1 matches 7 bases. The germline V gene encodes CDR1 MNHEY and CDR2 SMNVEV (reference sequence). This CDR3 region has 16 residues. The trim removed 5 bases at V and 2 bases at J, leaving 9 bases unmatched.

This chain uses TRBV15 with TRBJ1-3, with 8 bases fitting TRBD1. Germline-derived CDR1 and CDR2 are LNHNV and YYDKDF (reference sequence). Trimming removed 6 bases from V and 0 bases from J; junction bases left unmatched: 7. This CDR3 is built from 16 residues. The CDR3 coding sequence is TGTGCCACCAGGGAAAGAGGACAGGGCTCTGGAAACACCATATATTTT. Residues: CATRERGQGSGNTIYF.

This clone came up once. The chain has TRBV3-1 (or the pseudogene TRBV3-2) and TRBJ2-1; no clear D. Germline V lookup: CDR1 LGHDT, CDR2 YNNKEL (reference sequence). Trimming cost V 0 bases and J 2 bases, with 5 bases left between them. CDR3 size: 14 residues. The DNA for the CDR3 is TGTGCCAGCAGCCAAGATCGGACCTACAATGAGCAGTTCTTC. Translated, it gives CASSQDRTYNEQFF.

This CDR3 is CATQSRGLGDQPQHF. CDR3 nucleotides: TGTGCCACCCAAAGCAGGGGGCTTGGGGATCAGCCCCAGCATTTT. The gene calls are TRBV28 and TRBJ1-5; 8 nucleotides agree with TRBD1. The CDR3 sequence is 15 residues long. V lost 10 bases and J lost 5; bases outside the gene matches: 13. Germline V gives CDR1 MDHEN, CDR2 SYDVKM.